Each of the 17 T cell receptor beta chains below was sequenced from the same sample in a study of post-analysis software for immune sequencing data. Broader study findings: About five TRBV segments appeared more often in patients than in controls, and TRBV5-6, TRBV5-1 and TRBV20-1 were among these.

The authors incorporated unique molecular identifiers into the TCR beta cDNA libraries. TCRdb itself ran the PCR reads through MiXCR, one entry per CDR3 protein. The profile covers more than 500,000 distinct CDR3 sequences, with about a third appearing a single time and 4.5% to 7.5% taken by the ten largest. Their antigens remain unidentified. The source material was blood. These receptors came from a girl younger than 18 with multiple sclerosis.

This chain uses TRBV20-1 with TRBJ2-7; 9 bases match TRBD1. Germline assignment: CDR1 DFQATT and CDR2 SNEGSKA (reference sequence). With 6 bases clipped from V and 0 bases from J, the junction kept 6 bases outside the gene matches. CDR3 length equals 14 residues. CDR3 in amino acids: CSADPGQGSYEQYF. The DNA of the CDR3 is TGCAGTGCAGATCCGGGACAGGGCTCCTACGAGCAGTACTTC.

This clonotype was detected a few times. The chain joins TRBV29-1 to TRBJ2-5, with D perhaps matching TRBD2 (5 bases). CDR3 length: 12 residues. Between the trimmed V and J ends, which lost 6 bases and 11 bases, there was a span of 19 bases. CDR1 SQVTM and CDR2 ANQGSEA come from the germline V gene. The CDR3 reads CSVGGLGDEQYF. CDR3 DNA sequence: TGCAGCGTAGGAGGTCTGGGAGATGAGCAGTACTTC.

This clonotype came up a few times. Sequence at one end of the junction differs from germline and may be a read error. The chain couples TRBV27 to TRBJ2-6; D call uncertain. CDR1 is MNHEY and CDR2 is SMNVEV in the germline V gene (reference sequence). This CDR3 comprises 13 residues. The CDR3 DNA follows: TGTGCCAGCAGTTTCTCTGAGGCCAACGTCCTGACTTTC. The encoded protein is CASSFSEANVLTF.

J is TRBJ2-7 and V is TRBV6-1; TRBD2 is a possible D gene (5 bases). Germline V gene lookup returns CDR1 MNHNS and CDR2 SASEGT. The germline V and J ends were trimmed by 0 bases and 0 bases, with 12 bases remaining between them. This CDR3 is 16 amino acids long. For the CDR3, the DNA is TGTGCCAGCAGTGAAGCGCCGGGGTCCAGCTCCTACGAGCAGTACTTC. This gives the protein CASSEAPGSSSYEQYF.

The rearrangement links TRBV28 to TRBJ2-1; TRBD2 might be the D (7 bases). Germline CDR1 and CDR2: MDHEN and SYDVKM. The CDR3 sequence is 12 residues long. V lost 7 bases to trimming and J lost 9 bases, with 13 bases between them. The CDR3 DNA reads as TGTGCCAGCAAGTCTAGGGGGGGTGAGCAGTTCTTC. Translating it yields CASKSRGGEQFF.

The gene calls are TRBV5-5 and TRBJ2-7; D may be TRBD2 (5 bases). Trimming took 4 bases from V and 1 from J, leaving 21 bases between them. The germline V gene encodes CDR1 SGHKS and CDR2 YYEKEE (reference sequence). The CDR3 loop spans 17 amino acids. The CDR3 DNA follows: TGTGCCAGCAGCATGACAATAGGAGGTTCCCCTTCCTACGAGCAGTACTTC. Translating gives CASSMTIGGSPSYEQYF. Based on the CDR3 plus reference TRBV5-5 and TRBJ2-7, the full variable domain is DAGVTQSPTHLIKTRGQQVTLRCSPISGHKSVSWYQQVLGQGPQFIFQYYEKEERGRGNFPDRFSARQFPNYSSELNVNALLLGDSALYLCASSMTIGGSPSYEQYFGPGTRLTVT.

The rearrangement joins TRBV12-3 or TRBV12-4 to TRBJ1-1, with 7 bases lining up with TRBD1. CDR3 length: 13 amino acids. The J segment lost 11 bases and the V segment lost 2 bases, leaving 8 bases of the junction unmatched. CDR3 DNA sequence: TGTGCCAGCAGTTTATCCCTCGGGACAGAGGCTTTCTTT. This codes for CASSLSLGTEAFF.

This sequence joins TRBV3-1 and TRBJ1-2; D ambiguous. There are 14 residues in the CDR3. Germline V gene lookup returns CDR1 LGHDT and CDR2 YNNKEL (reference sequence). Trimming took off 2 bases at V and 2 bases at J, with 9 bases between the two ends. This CDR3 is CASSQRVRNYGYTF. DNA of the CDR3: TGTGCCAGCAGCCAAAGAGTTAGGAACTATGGCTACACCTTC.

This sequence joins TRBV7-9 and TRBJ1-2; no reliable D call. Germline-derived CDR1 and CDR2 are SEHNR and FQNEAQ (reference sequence). There are 14 residues in the CDR3. V was trimmed by 0 bases and J by 4 bases, leaving 9 bases between them. CDR3 DNA: TGTGCCAGCAGCTTAGCAGGGAGCTTCTATGGCTACACCTTC. Residues: CASSLAGSFYGYTF.

The J gene is TRBJ1-5, the V gene TRBV15; D gene unclear. The CDR3 extends over 13 amino acids. Trimming removed 1 base at V and 7 bases at J, with 8 bases between. Germline V CDR1 and CDR2: LNHNV, YYDKDF (reference sequence). DNA for the CDR3: TGTGCCACCAGCAGAGGGGTTGAGCAGCCCCAGCATTTT. This sequence encodes CATSRGVEQPQHF.

The chain is built from TRBV20-1 and TRBJ2-5; 7 nucleotides agree with TRBD2. Per the germline V gene, CDR1 is DFQATT and CDR2 is SNEGSKA (reference sequence). CDR3 length equals 13 residues. Losses at the gene ends were 7 bases for V and 5 bases for J; bases not matched to a gene: 10. The CDR3 nucleotides read TGCAGTGGGCAGACGGGAGGTCGGGAGACCCAGTACTTC. This translates into CSGQTGGRETQYF.

The chain couples TRBV20-1 to TRBJ2-5; D unresolved. The J call is doubtful: the DNA matches TRBJ2-7 better. Germline CDR1 is DFQATT and CDR2 is SNEGSKA (reference sequence). The CDR3 consists of 11 residues. This chain's CDR3 is CSARLPGEQYF. CDR3 DNA: TGCAGTGCTAGGCTTCCGGGCGAGCAGTACTTC.

The CDR3 nucleotides read TGCAGTGCTATTTCGGGGAGTGGGGGCTACACCTTC. This codes for CSAISGSGGYTF. This chain links TRBV20-1 with TRBJ1-2; D not certain. This CDR3 is 12 amino acids long. In germline, CDR1 is DFQATT, CDR2 SNEGSKA (reference sequence). V was pared by 4 bases and J by 8 bases, with 14 bases between.

This clonotype was seen a few times. J is TRBJ2-7 and V is TRBV5-6; the D is unclear. V lost 0 bases, J lost 10 bases, and 14 bases lay in between. The length of the CDR3 is 13 residues. Germline V CDR1 and CDR2: SGHDT, YYEEEE. The CDR3 loop is CASSLVKVPPQYF. As DNA, the CDR3 is TGTGCCAGCAGCTTGGTGAAGGTACCGCCCCAGTACTTC.

The chain combines TRBV7-2 with TRBJ2-6; maybe TRBD1 (5 bases). V was pared by 1 base and J by 0 bases, with 13 bases between. From germline, CDR1 is SGHTA and CDR2 FQGNSA. The CDR3 totals 18 residues. As DNA, the CDR3 is TGTGCCAGCAGCTTAGTCGCAGGGAAAGACTCTGGGGCCAACGTCCTGACTTTC. It codes for CASSLVAGKDSGANVLTF.

This clonotype was picked up a small number of times. V is TRBV12-3 or TRBV12-4 and J is TRBJ2-1, with a tentative D call TRBD2 (7 bases). With 10 bases removed from V and 8 bases from J, the gap between germline ends came to 18 bases. This CDR3 is built from 13 residues. The CDR3 reads CAMLRGGQYEQFF. The CDR3, as DNA: TGTGCCATGCTGAGGGGGGGCCAATATGAGCAGTTCTTC.

The DNA of the CDR3 is TGTGCCAGCAGTCATATTCGGACAGGGTCCTACGAGCAGTACTTC. Translated: CASSHIRTGSYEQYF. The chain uses TRBV12-3 or TRBV12-4 and TRBJ2-7; 8 nucleotides match TRBD1. The CDR3 is made up of 15 amino acids. J lost 1 base, V lost 5 bases, and 7 bases had no gene match.